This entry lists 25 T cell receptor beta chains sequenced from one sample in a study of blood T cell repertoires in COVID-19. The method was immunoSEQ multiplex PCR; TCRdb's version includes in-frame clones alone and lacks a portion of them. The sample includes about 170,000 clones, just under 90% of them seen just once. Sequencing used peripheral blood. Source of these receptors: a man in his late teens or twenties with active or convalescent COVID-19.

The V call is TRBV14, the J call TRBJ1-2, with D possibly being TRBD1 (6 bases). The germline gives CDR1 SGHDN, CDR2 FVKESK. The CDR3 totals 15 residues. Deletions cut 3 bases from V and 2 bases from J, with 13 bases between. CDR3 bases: TGTGCCAGCAGCCAGCAAGGGACAACCAACTATGGCTACACCTTC. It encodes CASSQQGTTNYGYTF.

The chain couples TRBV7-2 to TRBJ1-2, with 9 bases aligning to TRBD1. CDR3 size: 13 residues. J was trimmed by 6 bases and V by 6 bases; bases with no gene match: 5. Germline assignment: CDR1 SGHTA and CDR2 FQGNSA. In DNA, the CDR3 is TGTGCCAGCAGTAGGACAGGGGAGAATGGCTACACCTTC. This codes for CASSRTGENGYTF.

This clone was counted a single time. The CDR3 nucleotides read TGTGCCAGCAGTGACCTCCGGGACACCTTTGGAAACACCATATATTTT. This codes for CASSDLRDTFGNTIYF. The rearrangement links TRBV6-1 to TRBJ1-3; tentative D call: TRBD1 (6 bases). Trimming removed 3 bases at V and 3 bases at J, with 15 bases between. Per the germline V gene, CDR1 is MNHNS and CDR2 is SASEGT. The CDR3 has 16 amino acids.

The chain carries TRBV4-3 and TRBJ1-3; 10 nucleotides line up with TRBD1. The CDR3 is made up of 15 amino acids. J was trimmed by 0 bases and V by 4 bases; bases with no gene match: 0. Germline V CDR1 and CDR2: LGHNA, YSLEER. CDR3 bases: TGCGCCAGCAGCCGGGACAGGGGCTCTGGAAACACCATATATTTT. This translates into CASSRDRGSGNTIYF.

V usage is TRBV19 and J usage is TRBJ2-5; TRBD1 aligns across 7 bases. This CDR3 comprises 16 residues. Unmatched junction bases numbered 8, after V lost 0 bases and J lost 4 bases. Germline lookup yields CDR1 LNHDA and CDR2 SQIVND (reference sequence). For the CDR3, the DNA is TGTGCCAGTAGTATAGAATATATAAGGGGGCCAGAGACCCAGTACTTC. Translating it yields CASSIEYIRGPETQYF.

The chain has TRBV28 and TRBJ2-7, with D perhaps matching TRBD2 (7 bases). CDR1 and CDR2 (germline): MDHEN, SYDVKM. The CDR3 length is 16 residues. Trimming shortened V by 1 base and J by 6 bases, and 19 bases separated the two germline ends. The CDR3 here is CASSLLGGAEQGEQYV. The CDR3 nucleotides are TGTGCCAGCAGTTTATTGGGAGGGGCTGAACAGGGCGAGCAGTACGTC.

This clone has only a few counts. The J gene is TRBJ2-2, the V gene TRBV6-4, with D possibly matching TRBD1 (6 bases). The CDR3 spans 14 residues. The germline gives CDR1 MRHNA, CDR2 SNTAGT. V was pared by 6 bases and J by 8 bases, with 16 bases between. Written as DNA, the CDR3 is TGTGCCAGCAGCCAGGGGCCAACGGGAGGGGAGCTGTTTTTT. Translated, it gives CASSQGPTGGELFF.

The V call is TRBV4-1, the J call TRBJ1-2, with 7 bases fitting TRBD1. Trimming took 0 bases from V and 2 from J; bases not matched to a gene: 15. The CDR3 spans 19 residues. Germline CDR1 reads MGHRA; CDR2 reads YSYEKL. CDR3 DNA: TGCGCCAGCAGCCAAGATTTAGCCAGGGGGGTACGTCGGAACTATGGCTACACCTTC. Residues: CASSQDLARGVRRNYGYTF.

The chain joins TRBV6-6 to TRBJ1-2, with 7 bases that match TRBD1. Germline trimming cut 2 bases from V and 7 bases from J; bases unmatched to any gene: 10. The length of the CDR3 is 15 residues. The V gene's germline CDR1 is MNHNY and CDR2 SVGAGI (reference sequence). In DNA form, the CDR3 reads TGTGCCAGCAGTTACGGGGAACAGGGGACCGGTGGCTACACCTTC. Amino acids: CASSYGEQGTGGYTF.

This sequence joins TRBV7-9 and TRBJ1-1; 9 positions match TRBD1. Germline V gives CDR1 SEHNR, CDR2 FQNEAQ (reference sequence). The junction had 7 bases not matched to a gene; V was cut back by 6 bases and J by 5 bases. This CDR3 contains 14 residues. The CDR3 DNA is TGTGCCAGCAGAGCAACAGGGGGCTTAACTGAAGCTTTCTTT. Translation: CASRATGGLTEAFF. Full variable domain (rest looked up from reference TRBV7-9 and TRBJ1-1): DTGVSQNPRHKITKRGQNVTFRCDPISEHNRLYWYRQTLGQGPEFLTYFQNEAQLEKSRLLSDRFSAERPKGSFSTLEIQRTEQGDSAMYLCASRATGGLTEAFFGQGTRLTVV.

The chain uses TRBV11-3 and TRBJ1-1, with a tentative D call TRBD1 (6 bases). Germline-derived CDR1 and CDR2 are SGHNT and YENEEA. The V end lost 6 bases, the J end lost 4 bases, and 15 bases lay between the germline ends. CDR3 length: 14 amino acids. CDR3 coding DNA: TGTGCCAGCAGTGGGTACAGGGTAAGCACTGAAGCTTTCTTT. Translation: CASSGYRVSTEAFF.

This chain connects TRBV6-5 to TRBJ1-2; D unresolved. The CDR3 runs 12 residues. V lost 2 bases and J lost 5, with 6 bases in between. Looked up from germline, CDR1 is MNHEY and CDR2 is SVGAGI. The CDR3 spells CASSYDQYGYTF. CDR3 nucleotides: TGTGCCAGCAGTTACGATCAGTATGGCTACACCTTC.

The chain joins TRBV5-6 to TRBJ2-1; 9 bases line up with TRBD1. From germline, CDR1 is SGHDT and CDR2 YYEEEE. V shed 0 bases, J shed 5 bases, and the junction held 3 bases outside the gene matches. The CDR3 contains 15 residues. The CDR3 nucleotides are TGTGCCAGCAGCTTGGCCGGGACAGGGAACAATGAGCAGTTCTTC. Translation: CASSLAGTGNNEQFF.

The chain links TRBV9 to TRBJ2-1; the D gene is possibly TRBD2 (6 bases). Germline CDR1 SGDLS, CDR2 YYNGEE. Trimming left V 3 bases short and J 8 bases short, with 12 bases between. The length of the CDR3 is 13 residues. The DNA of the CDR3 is TGTGCCAGCAGCGAACGACTAGGAGATGAGCAGTTCTTC. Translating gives CASSERLGDEQFF.

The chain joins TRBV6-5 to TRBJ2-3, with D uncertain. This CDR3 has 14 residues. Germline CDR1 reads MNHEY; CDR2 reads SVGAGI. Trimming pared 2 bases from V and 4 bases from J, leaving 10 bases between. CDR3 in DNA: TGTGCCAGCAGTTACCAACCGGGTGCAGATACGCAGTATTTT. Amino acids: CASSYQPGADTQYF.

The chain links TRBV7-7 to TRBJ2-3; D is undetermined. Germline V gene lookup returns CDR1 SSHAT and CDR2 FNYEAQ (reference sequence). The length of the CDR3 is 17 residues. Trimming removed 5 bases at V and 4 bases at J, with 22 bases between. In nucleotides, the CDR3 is TGTGCCAGCAGCCCCCGAGCGAACTCGGGTCGGGCAGATACGCAGTATTTT. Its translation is CASSPRANSGRADTQYF.

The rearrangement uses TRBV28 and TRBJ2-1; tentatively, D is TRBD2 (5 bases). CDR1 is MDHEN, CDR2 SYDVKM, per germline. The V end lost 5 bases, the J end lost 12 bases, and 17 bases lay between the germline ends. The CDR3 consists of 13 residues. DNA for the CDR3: TGTGCCAGCAGTCCCGGACTCCCCCCGGCGCAGTTCTTC. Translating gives CASSPGLPPAQFF.

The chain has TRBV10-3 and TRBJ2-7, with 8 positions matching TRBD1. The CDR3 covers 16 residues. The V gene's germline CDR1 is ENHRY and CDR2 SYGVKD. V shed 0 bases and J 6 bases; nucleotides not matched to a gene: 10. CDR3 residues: CAISESTGDRRGEQYV. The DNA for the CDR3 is TGTGCCATCAGTGAGTCGACTGGGGACAGGAGAGGCGAGCAGTACGTC.

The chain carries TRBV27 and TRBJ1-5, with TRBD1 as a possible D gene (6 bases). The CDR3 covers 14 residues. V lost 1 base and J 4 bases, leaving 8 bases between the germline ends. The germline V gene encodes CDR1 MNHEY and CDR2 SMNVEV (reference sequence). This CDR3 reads CASSLLQGNQPQHF. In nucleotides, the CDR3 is TGTGCCAGCAGTTTATTGCAGGGGAATCAGCCCCAGCATTTT.

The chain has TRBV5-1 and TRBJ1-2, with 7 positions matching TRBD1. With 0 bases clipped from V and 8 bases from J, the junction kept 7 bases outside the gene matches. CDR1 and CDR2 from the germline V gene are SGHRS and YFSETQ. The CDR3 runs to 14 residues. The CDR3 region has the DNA TGCGCCAGCAGCTTGGTAGGGGGCGCCGGGGGCTACACCTTC. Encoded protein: CASSLVGGAGGYTF.

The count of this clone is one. CDR3 sequence reads: CASSQDVVGTEAFF. The CDR3 bases are TGCGCCAGCAGCCAAGATGTGGTCGGCACTGAAGCTTTCTTT. V and J are TRBV4-3 and TRBJ1-1; no firm D call. This CDR3 comprises 14 residues. The germline V and J ends were trimmed by 0 bases and 4 bases, with 9 bases remaining between them. Germline lookup yields CDR1 LGHNA and CDR2 YSLEER.

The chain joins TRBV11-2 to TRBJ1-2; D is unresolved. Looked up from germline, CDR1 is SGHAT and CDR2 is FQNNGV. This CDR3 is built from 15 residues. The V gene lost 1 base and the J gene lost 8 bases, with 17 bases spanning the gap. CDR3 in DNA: TGTGCCAGCAGCTTAGGTCGCGGCGGAGGAGAGGGCTACACCTTC. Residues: CASSLGRGGGEGYTF.

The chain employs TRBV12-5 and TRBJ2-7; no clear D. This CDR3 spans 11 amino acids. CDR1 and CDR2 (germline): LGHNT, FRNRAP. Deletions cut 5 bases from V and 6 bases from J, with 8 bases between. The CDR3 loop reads CASGVTVEQYF. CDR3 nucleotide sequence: TGTGCTAGTGGTGTTACTGTCGAGCAGTACTTC.

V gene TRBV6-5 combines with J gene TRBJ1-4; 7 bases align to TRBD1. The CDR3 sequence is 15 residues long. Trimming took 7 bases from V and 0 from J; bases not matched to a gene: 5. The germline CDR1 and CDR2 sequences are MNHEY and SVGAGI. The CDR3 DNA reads TGTGCCAGCAACAATGGACAGGCAACTAATGAAAAACTGTTTTTT. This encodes CASNNGQATNEKLFF.

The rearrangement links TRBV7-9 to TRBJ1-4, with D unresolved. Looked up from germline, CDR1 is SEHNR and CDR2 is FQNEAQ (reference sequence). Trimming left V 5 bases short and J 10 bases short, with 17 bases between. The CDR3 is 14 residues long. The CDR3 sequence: CASSPVVGESKLFF. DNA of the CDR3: TGTGCCAGCAGCCCCGTTGTTGGGGAGTCAAAACTGTTTTTT.